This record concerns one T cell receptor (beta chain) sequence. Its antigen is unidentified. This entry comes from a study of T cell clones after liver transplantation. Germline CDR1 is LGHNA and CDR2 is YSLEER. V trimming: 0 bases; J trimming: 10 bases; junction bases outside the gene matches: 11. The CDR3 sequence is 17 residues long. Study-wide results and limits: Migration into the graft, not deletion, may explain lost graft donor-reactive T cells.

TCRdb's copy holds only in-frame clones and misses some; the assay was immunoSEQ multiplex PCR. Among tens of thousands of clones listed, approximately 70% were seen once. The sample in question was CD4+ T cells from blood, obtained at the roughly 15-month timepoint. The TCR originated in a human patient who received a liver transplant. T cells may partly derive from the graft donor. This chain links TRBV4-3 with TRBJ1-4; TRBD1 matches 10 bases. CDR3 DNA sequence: TGCGCCAGCAGCCAAGATACGGGGACAGGGGATGTAGGAAAACTGTTTTTT. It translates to CASSQDTGTGDVGKLFF.